The sample holds a few counts of the clone carrying this T cell receptor (beta chain). Its antigen is not known. V was clipped by 10 bases and J by 6 bases; unmatched bases: 23. The CDR3 spans 18 residues. The germline V gene has CDR1 MGHDK and CDR2 SYGVNS. These data originate in a study of cytomegalovirus exposure and HLA in healthy donors. Study-wide results and caveats: Later analysis identified several of the most significant clusters that appeared linked to common viral pathogens. Later, an analysis showed that TCR beta chains associated with HLA were more clonally expanded than others that were equally common. An observed cluster of highly shared sequence variants was recorded as a likely sequencing artifact.

PCR employed 60 Vbeta and 13 Jbeta primers. The method was immunoSEQ multiplex PCR; TCRdb's version includes in-frame clones alone and lacks a portion of them. Seen here are roughly 100,000 clones, 70% to 85% observed once, and the top ten hold roughly 4.9%. The source is a woman aged 18 to 35 in good health and CMV-seropositive. V usage is TRBV25-1 and J usage is TRBJ1-4, with 7 bases matching TRBD1. Sequenced material: PBMCs. CDR3 nucleotides: TGTGCCATCGAGGGCCCCGGGACAGTGGTCCTCTATTATGAAAAACTGTTTTTT. As protein: CAIEGPGTVVLYYEKLFF.